The rows below give T cell receptor beta chains drawn from one sample of a study of HIV-infected children after antiretroviral therapy interruption. In TCRdb, the 3' RACE reads were re-called with MiXCR into one record per CDR3 protein. The sample contains about 40,000 distinct CDR3 sequences, approximately 7% of which appear only once. Specimen: CD45RA+ CD4+ T cells from PBMCs, pooled from several time points, collected from a donor given antiretroviral therapy, either interrupted or continuous. These receptors were obtained from a pool of human donors with HIV. Both conserved end residues are part of each CDR3. Fields, in order: CDR3 protein, CDR3 DNA, D gene, V gene, J gene, clone size. A D gene is named only where the DNA matches it firmly. Only some rows state a clone size, as once, few, many or a class for expanded clones.

CATRPSGVTEAFF	TGTGCCACCCGCCCCTCCGGGGTGACTGAAGCTTTCTTT	NA	TRBV6-6	TRBJ1-1	many
CASSQGPARAGEKLFF	TGCGCCAGCAGCCAGGGGCCGGCTAGGGCCGGTGAAAAACTGTTTTTT	NA	TRBV4-1	TRBJ1-4	many
CASSLVSGGDTPYF	TGTGCCAGCAGCTTGGTTTCCGGGGGCGATACGCCGTACTTC	NA	TRBV5-6	TRBJ2-7	few
CASSESEFAGELFF	TGTGCCAGCAGTGAATCGGAATTTGCCGGGGAGCTGTTTTTT	NA	TRBV2	TRBJ2-2	few
CASSSLQVYEQYF	TGTGCCAGCAGTTCCTTGCAAGTCTACGAGCAGTACTTC	NA	TRBV12-3/TRBV12-4	TRBJ2-7	many
CSASWYRDTEAFF	TGCAGTGCTAGTTGGTATAGAGACACTGAAGCTTTCTTT	NA	TRBV20-1	TRBJ1-1	many
CASSPAQYF	TGTGCCAGCAGCCCCGCCCAGTACTTT	NA	TRBV19	TRBJ2-5	medium-sized
CSVGLEGIEQYF	TGCAGCGTTGGGCTGGAAGGGATTGAGCAGTACTTC	NA	TRBV29-1	TRBJ2-7	many
CANSLARGTEQFF	TGTGCCAACAGCTTAGCGAGGGGGACCGAGCAGTTCTTC	NA	TRBV7-2	TRBJ2-1	few
CASSENVAGGPGDTQYF	TGCGCCAGCAGTGAGAACGTAGCGGGAGGGCCGGGAGATACGCAGTATTTT	TRBD2	TRBV10-1	TRBJ2-3	many
CASSPPWGEEETQYF	TGTGCCAGCAGTCCCCCCTGGGGGGAGGAAGAGACCCAGTACTTC	NA	TRBV12-3/TRBV12-4	TRBJ2-5	many
CASSIWLAQDTQYF	TGTGCCAGTAGTATCTGGCTAGCACAAGATACGCAGTATTTT	NA	TRBV19	TRBJ2-3	few
CASSQVAAGEAFF	TGCGCCAGCAGCCAAGTTGCCGCGGGGGAAGCTTTCTTT	NA	TRBV4-1	TRBJ1-1	few
CASSLDAAYEQYF	TGTGCCAGCAGTTTAGACGCCGCCTACGAGCAGTACTTC	NA	TRBV12-3/TRBV12-4	TRBJ2-7	many
CASRSFLRASGSTDTQYF	TGTGCCAGCAGATCCTTCCTGAGGGCCAGCGGGAGCACAGATACGCAGTATTTT	NA	TRBV28	TRBJ2-3	many
CSVEEDRGANNEQYF	TGCAGCGTTGAAGAGGATCGGGGGGCGAACAACGAGCAGTACTTC	NA	TRBV29-1	TRBJ2-7	few
CSARDPGGNTEAFF	TGCAGTGCTAGAGATCCAGGGGGCAACACTGAAGCTTTCTTT	TRBD1	TRBV20-1	TRBJ1-1	many
CASSGRTRWETQYF	TGTGCCAGCAGTGGACGCACACGCTGGGAGACCCAGTACTTC	NA	TRBV12-3/TRBV12-4	TRBJ2-5	many
CASSSIGIGDQETQYF	TGCGCCAGCAGCTCCATTGGGATCGGGGATCAAGAGACCCAGTACTTC	NA	TRBV5-1	TRBJ2-5	many
CATSDLTAAGGGYNEQFF	TGTGCCACCAGTGATTTAACAGCAGCGGGAGGTGGCTACAATGAGCAGTTCTTC	TRBD2	TRBV24-1	TRBJ2-1	many
CASSPGHQETQYF	TGTGCCAGCTCACCGGGGCACCAAGAGACCCAGTACTTC	NA	TRBV18	TRBJ2-5	many
CSALRLGTQETQYF	TGCAGTGCTTTACGCCTAGGCACACAAGAGACCCAGTACTTC	NA	TRBV20-1	TRBJ2-5	NA
CASSPAGGSEQFF	TGTGCCAGCAGTCCGGCAGGGGGTAGTGAGCAGTTCTTC	TRBD1	TRBV6-1	TRBJ2-1	many
CASRGTGNYAEQFF	TGTGCCAGCAGGGGGACTGGAAACTATGCTGAGCAGTTCTTC	NA	TRBV3-2	TRBJ2-1	medium-sized
CASSRAAGGLYEQYF	TGTGCCAGCAGCCGGGCGGCAGGGGGGCTCTACGAGCAGTACTTC	NA	TRBV13	TRBJ2-7	few
CAISEGGPRTDTQYF	TGTGCCATCAGCGAGGGGGGGCCTCGCACAGATACGCAGTATTTT	NA	TRBV10-3	TRBJ2-3	many
CATRGTGLTDTQYF	TGTGCCACCAGAGGGACAGGGCTCACAGATACGCAGTATTTT	TRBD1	TRBV24-1	TRBJ2-3	many
CASSPGPEGTEAFF	TGTGCCAGCTCACCCGGACCCGAGGGGACTGAAGCTTTCTTT	NA	TRBV18	TRBJ1-1	many
CASSRLSPNPFSGANVLTF	TGTGCCAGTAGTCGGCTCTCTCCCAACCCCTTCTCTGGGGCCAACGTCCTGACTTTC	NA	TRBV19	TRBJ2-6	many
CSVAGTLRTEAFF	TGCAGCGTCGCCGGGACCTTAAGGACTGAAGCTTTCTTT	NA	TRBV29-1	TRBJ1-1	many
CASHSLTSTNTHGYTF	TGTGCCAGCCACTCCTTGACCTCCACAAACACGCATGGCTACACCTTC	NA	TRBV11-2	TRBJ1-2	many
CASSVDLGTYNEQFF	TGTGCCAGCAGCGTAGATCTCGGGACCTACAATGAGCAGTTCTTC	NA	TRBV9	TRBJ2-1	few
CAIRELAGGSTDTQYF	TGTGCCATCAGGGAACTAGCGGGAGGGAGCACAGATACGCAGTATTTT	TRBD2	TRBV10-3	TRBJ2-3	few
CASSFGDSPGEQYF	TGTGCCAGCAGCTTTGGGGACAGCCCGGGGGAGCAGTACTTC	TRBD1	TRBV7-9	TRBJ2-7	few
CASSLGSYYGYTF	TGTGCCAGCAGTTTAGGATCTTACTATGGCTACACCTTC	NA	TRBV27	TRBJ1-2	few
CASSESDLGVSKEKLFF	TGTGCCAGCAGTGAATCTGATCTAGGAGTGTCTAAGGAAAAACTGTTTTTT	NA	TRBV6-1	TRBJ1-4	many
CSSDRGGETQYF	TGCAGCTCTGACAGGGGTGGAGAGACCCAGTACTTC	TRBD1	TRBV29-1	TRBJ2-5	NA
CASSLPATRGQETQYF	TGTGCCAGCAGTTTGCCGGCGACCCGAGGACAAGAGACCCAGTACTTC	NA	TRBV5-7	TRBJ2-5	many
CAISTINNEQFF	TGTGCCATCAGCACTATAAACAATGAGCAGTTCTTC	NA	TRBV10-3	TRBJ2-1	many
CASSHSGQFFSGNTIYF	TGTGCCAGCAGTCATTCCGGACAGTTTTTCTCTGGAAACACCATATATTTT	NA	TRBV12-3/TRBV12-4	TRBJ1-3	many
CASPCRGPQPQHF	TGTGCCAGCCCTTGCAGGGGGCCTCAGCCCCAGCATTTT	TRBD1	TRBV6-4	TRBJ1-5	NA
CASSLEGWGLAGVPSYEQYF	TGTGCCAGCAGCTTAGAGGGATGGGGACTAGCGGGAGTCCCCTCCTACGAGCAGTACTTC	TRBD2	TRBV11-2	TRBJ2-7	many
CASSLEKPGLLTGELFF	TGTGCCAGCAGCTTAGAAAAACCGGGACTACTCACCGGGGAGCTGTTTTTT	TRBD2	TRBV7-2	TRBJ2-2	many
CASSRRSPDRVRGYTF	TGTGCCAGCAGCCGCCGTTCACCTGACAGGGTGCGCGGCTACACCTTC	TRBD1	TRBV7-2	TRBJ1-2	many
CATSDPGGPGELFF	TGTGCCACCAGTGATCCCGGGGGGCCCGGGGAGCTGTTTTTT	NA	TRBV24-1	TRBJ2-2	many
CASSPGQGNTGEPFF	TGTGCCAGCAGCCCGGGACAGGGTAACACCGGGGAGCCGTTTTTT	TRBD1	TRBV7-2	TRBJ2-2	NA
CASSTLGPVTETQYF	TGTGCCAGCAGCACGCTCGGGCCGGTAACGGAGACCCAGTACTTC	NA	TRBV12-3/TRBV12-4	TRBJ2-5	few
CATEGLAGRNEQFF	TGTGCCACGGAGGGACTAGCGGGCAGGAATGAGCAGTTCTTC	TRBD2	TRBV24-1	TRBJ2-1	many
CASSLSFISTDTQYF	TGTGCCAGCAGTCTATCGTTTATCAGCACAGATACGCAGTATTTT	NA	TRBV6-5	TRBJ2-3	NA
CASSKGQGSYEQYF	TGTGCCAGCAGCAAGGGACAGGGGTCCTACGAGCAGTACTTC	TRBD1	TRBV7-2	TRBJ2-7	medium-sized
CASSGQSSGANVLTF	TGTGCCAGCAGCGGGCAGAGCTCTGGGGCCAACGTCCTGACTTTC	NA	TRBV7-6	TRBJ2-6	many
CASRSGGGNTGELFF	TGTGCCAGCAGGTCAGGCGGGGGCAACACCGGGGAGCTGTTTTTT	NA	TRBV12-3/TRBV12-4	TRBJ2-2	NA
CAISEPGTTYEQYF	TGTGCCATCAGTGAGCCGGGGACGACCTACGAGCAGTACTTC	NA	TRBV10-3	TRBJ2-7	many
CASSLDGGSRQFF	TGTGCCAGCAGCTTAGATGGGGGGAGTCGCCAGTTCTTC	NA	TRBV11-3	TRBJ2-1	NA
CSVRWDRGRGVSTDTQYF	TGCAGCGTCCGCTGGGACAGGGGGCGCGGTGTGAGCACAGATACGCAGTATTTT	TRBD1	TRBV29-1	TRBJ2-3	NA